These 21 T cell receptor beta chains share one sample of origin, sequenced in a study of Ad26.COV2.S vaccination and SARS-CoV-2 variants. The data were produced by immunoSEQ multiplex PCR, yet TCRdb's version contains in-frame clones alone and is incomplete. The top ten hold more than 3% of the sample, which has 350,000 to 400,000 clones, about nine tenths seen once. Treatment: some 19 received Ad26.COV2.S at low or high dose, single or two shots; a few received placebo; per-sample allocation not given. The samples date from day 63 after the first vaccine or placebo injection. The sequenced sample was peripheral blood, obtained in a trial of Ad26.COV2.S vaccine versus placebo. These receptors all come from a person between 18 and 65 years old who received the Ad26.COV2.S COVID-19 vaccine or a placebo.

The V call is TRBV10-3, the J call TRBJ2-7; TRBD1 aligns across 12 bases. Trimming took 7 bases from V and 9 from J; bases not matched to a gene: 10. Germline values: CDR1 ENHRY, CDR2 SYGVKD. The CDR3 loop spans 14 amino acids. The CDR3: CAINAGTGGSMQYF. Written as DNA, the CDR3 is TGTGCCATCAACGCCGGGACAGGGGGCTCTATGCAGTACTTC.

The V call is TRBV19, the J call TRBJ2-7; 7 bases match TRBD1. The ends lost 6 bases at V and 7 bases at J; junction bases unmatched: 9. From germline, CDR1 is LNHDA and CDR2 SQIVND (reference sequence). The CDR3 sequence is 13 residues long. The CDR3 nucleotides are TGTGCCAGTAGCGGCGTACAGGGGAATGAGCAGTACTTC. Protein sequence: CASSGVQGNEQYF. Supplemented by reference TRBV19 and TRBJ2-7, the full variable domain reads DGGITQSPKYLFRKEGQNVTLSCEQNLNHDAMYWYRQDPGQGLRLIYYSQIVNDFQKGDIAEGYSVSREKKESFPLTVTSAQKNPTAFYLCASSGVQGNEQYFGPGTRLTVT.

J is TRBJ1-4 and V is TRBV30; a possible D gene is TRBD1 (5 bases). The CDR3 has 13 amino acids. V gave up 5 bases and J gave up 4 bases, with 11 bases separating them. The germline V gene encodes CDR1 GTSNPN and CDR2 SVGIG (reference sequence). The CDR3: CAWGGGNNEKLFF. The CDR3 nucleotides are TGTGCCTGGGGGGGTGGAAATAATGAAAAACTGTTTTTT.

This chain uses TRBV5-4 with TRBJ1-2; 8 bases match TRBD1. The junction had 4 bases not matched to a gene; V was cut back by 4 bases and J by 5 bases. The length of the CDR3 is 13 residues. Germline V gene sequence: CDR1 SGHNT, CDR2 YYREEE (reference sequence). CDR3 region: CASSQDRDYGYTF. CDR3 sequence (DNA): TGTGCCAGCAGCCAGGACAGGGATTATGGCTACACCTTC.

This chain connects TRBV7-9 to TRBJ1-2; possible D gene TRBD1, 6 bases. This CDR3 spans 15 amino acids. Germline-derived CDR1 and CDR2 are SEHNR and FQNEAQ (reference sequence). V lost 5 bases to trimming and J lost 1 base, with 14 bases between them. CDR3 residues: CASSPRTVYNYGYTF. The CDR3 region has the DNA TGTGCCAGCAGCCCTCGGACAGTATATAACTATGGCTACACCTTC.

The chain couples TRBV5-1 to TRBJ1-2, with 7 bases aligning to TRBD1. V gave up 4 bases and J gave up 4 bases; unmatched junction bases: 4. CDR1 and CDR2 (germline): SGHRS, YFSETQ. The CDR3 has 13 amino acids. CDR3 sequence: CASSQTGPYGYTF. The CDR3 coding sequence is TGCGCCAGCAGCCAGACAGGGCCCTATGGCTACACCTTC.

V and J are TRBV5-1 and TRBJ2-5; 9 bases align to TRBD2. The germline V gene has CDR1 SGHRS and CDR2 YFSETQ. J gave up 1 base and V 2 bases, and 3 bases lay outside the gene matches. The CDR3 sequence is 15 residues long. The CDR3 bases are TGCGCCAGCAGCTTCGTAGCGGGGGCCCAAGAGACCCAGTACTTC. It is translated as CASSFVAGAQETQYF.

This clone has only a few counts. This sequence joins TRBV5-6 and TRBJ1-2, with a possible D match to TRBD1 (5 bases). This CDR3 has 14 residues. Trimming pared 1 base from V and 1 base from J, leaving 8 bases between. Germline V CDR1 and CDR2: SGHDT, YYEEEE. CDR3 nucleotide sequence: TGTGCCAGCAGCTTGACAGGACGTAACTATGGCTACACCTTC. Protein product: CASSLTGRNYGYTF.

This clone has only one observation. V and J are TRBV10-3 and TRBJ2-5; no clear D. Germline lookup yields CDR1 ENHRY and CDR2 SYGVKD. The CDR3 loop spans 12 amino acids. Trimming removed 3 bases from V and 7 bases from J, with 9 bases in between. CDR3 coding DNA: TGTGCCATCAGTGATTTCTCCCTGACCCAGTACTTC. Its translation is CAISDFSLTQYF.

V usage is TRBV3-1 (or the pseudogene TRBV3-2) and J usage is TRBJ2-6, with D perhaps matching TRBD2 (6 bases). V was cut by 2 bases and J by 0 bases, with 11 bases left in between. This CDR3 comprises 17 residues. Germline V CDR1 and CDR2: LGHDT, YNNKEL (reference sequence). CDR3 amino acids: CASSQRDSFSGANVLTF. Here the CDR3 DNA reads TGTGCCAGCAGCCAACGGGACTCCTTCTCTGGGGCCAACGTCCTGACTTTC.

The rearrangement links TRBV7-9 to TRBJ1-2, with no clear D. CDR1 SEHNR and CDR2 FQNEAQ come from the germline V gene (reference sequence). Trimming pared 4 bases from V and 3 bases from J, leaving 15 bases between. The CDR3 loop spans 15 amino acids. The CDR3: CASSYFTRTDYGYTF. CDR3 in DNA: TGTGCCAGCAGCTACTTTACAAGGACCGACTATGGCTACACCTTC.

The chain couples TRBV21-1 to TRBJ1-5. TRBV21-1 is shown as a pseudogene. The CDR3 has 13 residues. CDR3 region: CASSKALCQPQHF. CDR3 DNA sequence: TGTGCCAGCAGCAAAGCGCTTTGTCAGCCCCAGCATTTT.

The CDR3, as DNA: TGTGCCAGCAGGGGACAGGGTCTGTACGAGCAGTACTTC. It yields the protein CASRGQGLYEQYF. The chain is built from TRBV6-5 and TRBJ2-7; TRBD1 matches 9 bases. There are 13 residues in the CDR3. Germline V gene sequence: CDR1 MNHEY, CDR2 SVGAGI. Trimming removed 6 bases from V and 4 bases from J; junction bases left unmatched: 4.

The rearrangement uses TRBV2 and TRBJ1-1; D may be TRBD1 (5 bases). The V gene's germline CDR1 is SNHLY and CDR2 FYNNEI. V lost 5 bases to trimming and J lost 5 bases, with 12 bases between them. The CDR3 extends over 13 amino acids. The CDR3 DNA sequence: TGTGCCAGCAGTCGGGACCACGGAACTGAAGCTTTCTTT. The encoded protein is CASSRDHGTEAFF.

The J gene is TRBJ2-1, the V gene TRBV27; D not resolved. CDR3 size: 15 residues. Trimming removed 6 bases from V and 0 bases from J, with 12 bases in between. The V gene's germline CDR1 is MNHEY and CDR2 SMNVEV (reference sequence). As DNA, the CDR3 is TGTGCCAGCAGCCAGACGAGTTTCTCCTACAATGAGCAGTTCTTC. Its protein product is CASSQTSFSYNEQFF.

This CDR3 reads CASRLNRESNTIYF. The CDR3 nucleotides are TGTGCCAGCAGACTCAACAGGGAATCGAACACCATATATTTT. The V call is TRBV6-5, the J call TRBJ1-3; tentatively, D is TRBD1 (6 bases). Per the germline V gene, CDR1 is MNHEY and CDR2 is SVGAGI. The CDR3 has 14 residues. V was pared by 6 bases and J by 7 bases, with 16 bases between.

The chain is built from TRBV11-2 and TRBJ2-3; 7 bases are shared with TRBD1. CDR1 is SGHAT and CDR2 is FQNNGV in the germline V gene. V gave up 2 bases and J gave up 2 bases; unmatched junction bases: 4. The CDR3 loop spans 15 amino acids. The CDR3 DNA reads as TGTGCCAGCAGCTTACAGGGGGTCAACACAGATACGCAGTATTTT. Translating gives CASSLQGVNTDTQYF.

This chain connects TRBV5-6 to TRBJ2-6, with D hard to call. The CDR3 extends over 14 amino acids. Trimming removed 1 base at V and 1 base at J, with 3 bases between. Per germline, CDR1 SGHDT and CDR2 YYEEEE. CDR3 sequence reads: CASSLPSGANVLTF. Written as DNA, the CDR3 is TGTGCCAGCAGCTTGCCGTCTGGGGCCAACGTCCTGACTTTC.

J is TRBJ1-2 and V is TRBV6-5; D might be TRBD1 (6 bases). Germline values: CDR1 MNHEY, CDR2 SVGAGI. V shed 6 bases and J shed 6 bases, with 20 bases lying between them. The CDR3 has 15 residues. The CDR3 loop reads CASRPLGQFRDGYTF. CDR3 DNA: TGTGCCAGCAGACCACTTGGACAGTTCCGGGATGGCTACACCTTC.

J is TRBJ1-3 and V is TRBV19, with 7 bases aligning to TRBD1. Germline V gene data show CDR1 as LNHDA and CDR2 as SQIVND (reference sequence). This CDR3 is built from 16 residues. V trimming: 1 base; J trimming: 3 bases; junction bases outside the gene matches: 6. CDR3 nucleotides: TGTGCCAGTAGTATAGGAACCGGACAGGTTGGAAACACCATATATTTT. This codes for CASSIGTGQVGNTIYF.

The rearrangement uses TRBV11-2 and TRBJ2-1, with a weak D call TRBD2 (5 bases). The CDR3 length is 15 residues. CDR1 and CDR2 from the germline V gene are SGHAT and FQNNGV. Trimming took 6 bases from V and 2 from J, leaving 14 bases between them. The CDR3: CASRPLRGAYNEQFF. The CDR3 bases are TGTGCCAGCAGACCTTTACGGGGTGCCTACAATGAGCAGTTCTTC. Filled out from reference TRBV11-2 and TRBJ2-1, the complete variable domain reads EAGVAQSPRYKIIEKRQSVAFWCNPISGHATLYWYQQILGQGPKLLIQFQNNGVVDDSQLPKDRFSAERLKGVDSTLKIQPAKLEDSAVYLCASRPLRGAYNEQFFGPGTRLTVL.